This TCR beta chain was recovered during a study of human T cells and chemical hapten exposure. General study results and limits: TCRs exceeding a frequency of 1 in 1000 stayed unchanged under DPC sensitization.

In the source study's methods: The number of TCRs in each sample had a median of 95,638 and spanned roughly 23,224 to 750,000. TCRdb re-called the RACE reads through MiXCR, storing one row per CDR3 protein. The V and J calls reflect TCRdb's pipeline rather than the authors' work. The table lists about 89,000 distinct CDR3 sequences, approximately 11% of them singletons. V shed 4 bases, J shed 2 bases, and the junction held 10 bases outside the gene matches. The CDR3 has 15 amino acids. Germline V lookup: CDR1 DFQATT, CDR2 SNEGSKA (reference sequence). Noted time point: pre-sensitization, week 0. Treatment: therapeutic diphenylcyclopropenone sensitization with weekly scalp DPC. Patients had alopecia, were aged 18 to 70, and were not pregnant. This clonotype was seen only a few times. Antigen specificity is unknown.

V gene TRBV20-1 combines with J gene TRBJ2-5; 7 nucleotides line up with TRBD1. Sequencing was performed on whole blood, taken in connection with sensitization to the hapten diphenylcyclopropenone (DPC). This receptor was taken from a woman aged 55-69 years with alopecia areata. Some clones in this sample may be carry-over from other donors' samples. CDR3 sequence reads: CSATSGTDTQETQYF. DNA for the CDR3: TGCAGTGCTACTTCCGGGACAGATACTCAAGAGACCCAGTACTTC.